This T cell receptor (beta chain) was recorded in a study of cytomegalovirus exposure and HLA in healthy donors. CDR3 length: 14 amino acids. Germline-derived CDR1 and CDR2 are SNHLY and FYNNEI. V gave up 3 bases and J gave up 4 bases, with 12 bases separating them. Of note for this clone: Its antigen is still unknown.

The PCR contained 60 Vbeta and 13 Jbeta primers. Sequenced by immunoSEQ multiplex PCR; TCRdb stores in-frame clones only, minus some. The sample contains 150,000 or so clones, around 81% of which appear only once. Notes on the study in general: Productive status was seen about 90% or about 30% of the time for most TCR beta V segments in an earlier analysis.

This clonotype originated in a woman aged 40 to 55 in good health and CMV-seropositive. Sequencing was carried out using PBMCs. J is TRBJ1-2 and V is TRBV2, with D unclear. CDR3 bases: TGTGCCAGCAGTGATAAGGGAGGGTTCTATGGCTACACCTTC. This gives the protein CASSDKGGFYGYTF.